Following are 2 T cell receptor beta chains from one sample sequenced in a study of cytomegalovirus exposure and HLA in healthy donors. The repertoire was sequenced with immunoSEQ multiplex PCR; TCRdb's copy has only in-frame clones and lacks some. The table lists around 150,000 clones, approximately 86% of them singletons. Source material: PBMCs. All receptors come from a woman in her late teens or twenties in good health and CMV-seronegative.

The chain links TRBV7-3 to TRBJ2-3, with 10 bases matching TRBD2. The V gene's germline CDR1 is SGHTA and CDR2 FQGTGA. The CDR3 covers 15 residues. V shed 8 bases, J shed 5 bases, and the junction held 10 bases outside the gene matches. The DNA for the CDR3 is TGTGCCAGCCGCCTCGGGATAGCGGGGGGAGATACGCAGTATTTT. Translation: CASRLGIAGGDTQYF. Using reference TRBV7-3 and TRBJ2-3 for the parts outside the CDR3, the full variable domain is GAGVSQTPSNKVTEKGKYVELRCDPISGHTALYWYRQSLGQGPEFLIYFQGTGAADDSGLPNDRFFAVRPEGSVSTLKIQRTERGDSAVYLCASRLGIAGGDTQYFGPGTRLTVL.

The chain links TRBV5-6 to TRBJ2-7; a weak D match, TRBD2 (6 bases). This CDR3 has 19 residues. Trimming shortened V by 4 bases and J by 2 bases, and 28 bases separated the two germline ends. CDR1 SGHDT and CDR2 YYEEEE come from the germline V gene. Here the CDR3 reads CASSTIPGLQIGRAYEQYF. CDR3 coding DNA: TGTGCCAGCAGCACGATCCCGGGACTCCAAATCGGGCGCGCCTACGAGCAGTACTTC. The full variable domain, completed using reference TRBV5-6 and TRBJ2-7, is DAGVTQSPTHLIKTRGQQVTLRCSPKSGHDTVSWYQQALGQGPQFIFQYYEEEERQRGNFPDRFSGHQFPNYSSELNVNALLLGDSALYLCASSTIPGLQIGRAYEQYFGPGTRLTVT.